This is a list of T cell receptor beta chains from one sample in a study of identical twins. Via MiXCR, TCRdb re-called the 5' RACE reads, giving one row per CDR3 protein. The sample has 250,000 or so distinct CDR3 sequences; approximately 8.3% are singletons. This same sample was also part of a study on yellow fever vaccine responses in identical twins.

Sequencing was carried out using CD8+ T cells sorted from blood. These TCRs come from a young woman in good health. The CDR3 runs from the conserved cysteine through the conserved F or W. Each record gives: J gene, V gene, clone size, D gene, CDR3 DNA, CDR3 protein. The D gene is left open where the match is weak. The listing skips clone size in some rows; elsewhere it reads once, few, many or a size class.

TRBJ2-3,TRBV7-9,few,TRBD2,TGTGCCAGCAGCTCGTCCATAGCGGGAGGGCTAGATACGCAGTATTTT,CASSSSIAGGLDTQYF
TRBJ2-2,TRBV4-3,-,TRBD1,TGCGCCAGCAGCCAAGATCGGACAGGGCCCGGGGAGCTGTTTTTT,CASSQDRTGPGELFF
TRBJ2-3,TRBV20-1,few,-,TGCAGTGCTAGAGGACTAGACCTCGGAGATACGCAGTATTTT,CSARGLDLGDTQYF
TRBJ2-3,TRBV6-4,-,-,TGTGCCAGCAGTGTGACACCTAGCACAGATACGCAGTATTTT,CASSVTPSTDTQYF
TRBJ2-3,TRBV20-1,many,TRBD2,TGCAGTGCCGGGACTAGCGTGTGGGCAGATACGCAGTATTTT,CSAGTSVWADTQYF
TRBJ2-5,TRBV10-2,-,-,TGCGCCAGCAGTGATAGGGTAGACGAGACCCAGTACTTC,CASSDRVDETQYF
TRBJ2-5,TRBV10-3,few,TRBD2,TGTGCCATCAGTGAGGCTAGCGGGGAAGAGACCCAGTACTTC,CAISEASGEETQYF
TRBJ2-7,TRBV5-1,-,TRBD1,TGCGCCAGCAGCGGCGGGACAGGGCCCTCCTACGAGCAGTACTTC,CASSGGTGPSYEQYF
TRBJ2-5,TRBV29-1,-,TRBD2,TGCAGCGTTTCCCCACTCACGGGACTAGTAGAAGAGACCCAGTACTTC,CSVSPLTGLVEETQYF
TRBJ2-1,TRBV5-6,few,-,TGTGCCAGCAGCTTGGGTGGGTCGCGCTGGGAGCAGTTCTTC,CASSLGGSRWEQFF
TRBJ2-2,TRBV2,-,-,TGTGCCAGCAGTGAACGGGGCGCCGGGGAGCTGTTTTTT,CASSERGAGELFF
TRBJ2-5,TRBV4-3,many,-,TGCGCCAGCAGCCTTGATACCAGGCAAGAGACCCAGTACTTC,CASSLDTRQETQYF
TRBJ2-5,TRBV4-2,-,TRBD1,TGTGCCAGCAGCCAAGATCGGGCCCAGGGGGTCTTCCAAGAGACCCAGTACTTC,CASSQDRAQGVFQETQYF
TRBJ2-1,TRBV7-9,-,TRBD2,TGTGCCAGCAGCTTAGGGGGACTAGCCGGCGAGCAGTTCTTC,CASSLGGLAGEQFF
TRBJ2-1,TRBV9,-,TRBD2,TGTGCCAGCAGCGTAGGGACTAGTTGGAGTCCCAATGAGCAGTTCTTC,CASSVGTSWSPNEQFF
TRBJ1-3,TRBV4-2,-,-,TGTGCCAGCAGCCAAGAAGGCGCCGTCTCTGGAAACACCATATATTTT,CASSQEGAVSGNTIYF
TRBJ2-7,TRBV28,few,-,TGTGCCAGCAGGACATACTCGGGCGAGCAGTACTTC,CASRTYSGEQYF
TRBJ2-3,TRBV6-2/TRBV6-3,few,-,TGTGCCAGCAGGACCAGACGAAACGGGACTAGCACAGATACGCAGTATTTT,CASRTRRNGTSTDTQYF
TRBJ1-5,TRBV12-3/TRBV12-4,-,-,TGTGCCAGCACCCAAGGCCCGGTTGCGGGGGAGCCCCAGCATTTT,CASTQGPVAGEPQHF
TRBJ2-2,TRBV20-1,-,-,TGCAGTGCTAGAGATAAGGCGACAGGGAACACCGGGGAGCTGTTTTTT,CSARDKATGNTGELFF
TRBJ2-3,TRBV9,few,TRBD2,TGTGCCAGCAGCGTAGGCGGGGGGGCCGCAGATACGCAGTATTTT,CASSVGGGAADTQYF
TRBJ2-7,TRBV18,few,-,TGTGCCAGCTCACCCACACAGGGAAGCTCCTACGAGCAGTACTTC,CASSPTQGSSYEQYF
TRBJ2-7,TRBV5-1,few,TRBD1,TGCGCCAGCAATACAGGACAGGAGTACGAGCAGTACTTC,CASNTGQEYEQYF
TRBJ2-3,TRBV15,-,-,TGTGCCACCAGCAGGTCCGCCGGAGCAGATACGCAGTATTTT,CATSRSAGADTQYF
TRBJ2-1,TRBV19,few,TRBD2,TGTGCCAGTAGTGGAGGTGCGGGGGGCCAGTACAATGAGCAGTTCTTC,CASSGGAGGQYNEQFF
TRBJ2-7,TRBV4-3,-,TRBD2,TGCGCCAGCAGCCAATCACGGACTAGCGGGAGATACGAGCAGTACTTC,CASSQSRTSGRYEQYF
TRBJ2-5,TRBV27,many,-,TGTGCCAGCAGTTTATCGGCAGGAAAAGAGACCCAGTACTTC,CASSLSAGKETQYF
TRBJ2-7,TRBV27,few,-,TGTGCCAGCAAACAGGGCGAAGGATACGAGCAGTACTTC,CASKQGEGYEQYF
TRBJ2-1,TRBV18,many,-,TGTGCCAGCTCACCGGGAACGGGTGAGCAGTTCTTC,CASSPGTGEQFF
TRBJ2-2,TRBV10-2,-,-,TGCGCCAGCAGTGCACCAGCGAACACCGGGGAGCTGTTTTTT,CASSAPANTGELFF
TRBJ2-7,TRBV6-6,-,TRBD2,TGTGCCAGCAGTTACTTGGGACTAGCGGGGTACGAGCAGTACTTC,CASSYLGLAGYEQYF
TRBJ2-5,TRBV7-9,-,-,TGTGCCAGCAGCTCCGACGTCCAGGAGACCCAGTACTTC,CASSSDVQETQYF
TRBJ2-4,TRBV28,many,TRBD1,TGTGCCAGCAGTTTCGACGGACAGGGGTTTGAACCGGCCAAAAACATTCAGTACTTC,CASSFDGQGFEPAKNIQYF
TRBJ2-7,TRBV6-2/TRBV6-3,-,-,TGTGCCAGCAGTTACTTTGGTCCCGAGCAGTACTTC,CASSYFGPEQYF
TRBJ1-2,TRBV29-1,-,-,TGCAGCGTTGAGACACCGAACTATGGCTACACCTTC,CSVETPNYGYTF
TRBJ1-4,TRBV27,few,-,TGTGCCAGCACATCTCGGGGAGGAAAACTGTTTTTT,CASTSRGGKLFF
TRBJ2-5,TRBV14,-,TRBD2,TGTGCCAGCAGCCAAAGCGCCCGACTAGCGGGAGGAGAGACCCAGTACTTC,CASSQSARLAGGETQYF
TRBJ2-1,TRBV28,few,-,TGTGCCAGCAGTTTCACCTTAACCTCCTACAATGAGCAGTTCTTC,CASSFTLTSYNEQFF
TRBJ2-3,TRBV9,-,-,TGTGCCAGCAGCGCGGAAGATACGCAGTATTTT,CASSAEDTQYF
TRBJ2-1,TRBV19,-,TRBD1,TGTGCCAGTGGGACAGGGATGTACAATGAGCAGTTCTTC,CASGTGMYNEQFF
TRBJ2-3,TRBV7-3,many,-,TGTGCCAGCAGCTTAGAGGGTCACACAGATACGCAGTATTTT,CASSLEGHTDTQYF